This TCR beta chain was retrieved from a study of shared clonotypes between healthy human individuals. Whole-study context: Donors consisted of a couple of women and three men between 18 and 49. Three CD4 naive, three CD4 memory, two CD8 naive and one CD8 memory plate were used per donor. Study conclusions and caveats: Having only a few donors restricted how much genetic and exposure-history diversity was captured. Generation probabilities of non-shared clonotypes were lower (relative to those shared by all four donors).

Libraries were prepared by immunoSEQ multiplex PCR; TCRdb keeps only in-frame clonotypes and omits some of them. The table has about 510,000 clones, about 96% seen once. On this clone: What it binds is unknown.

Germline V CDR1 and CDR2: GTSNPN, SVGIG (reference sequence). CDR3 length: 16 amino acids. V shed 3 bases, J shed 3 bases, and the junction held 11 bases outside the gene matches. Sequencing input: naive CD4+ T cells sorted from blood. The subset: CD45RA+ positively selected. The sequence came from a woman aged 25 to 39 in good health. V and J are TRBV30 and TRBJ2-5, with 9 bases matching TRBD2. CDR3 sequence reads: CAWSDYLAGSKETQYF. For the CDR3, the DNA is TGTGCCTGGAGCGACTACCTAGCGGGATCTAAAGAGACCCAGTACTTC.